These 3 T cell receptor beta chains were all obtained from the same sample, sequenced in a study of T-cell memory formation after mild COVID-19. TCRdb redid the calling of the 5' RACE reads with MiXCR, one entry per CDR3 protein. The sample carries about 270,000 distinct CDR3 sequences, around 15% recorded once. Sequenced sample: PBMCs or a T cell subset sorted from them (not recorded which). These receptors came from a man between 18 and 35 years old who had mild COVID-19 (a few samples of this study predate the infection). Cell type and time point are not known.

The J gene is TRBJ2-1, the V gene TRBV3-1; 13 positions match TRBD2. The germline V gene has CDR1 LGHDT and CDR2 YNNKEL (reference sequence). V was clipped by 3 bases and J by 6 bases; unmatched bases: 5. This CDR3 spans 16 amino acids. CDR3 in DNA: TGTGCCAGCAGCCAGGGACTAGCGGGGAGCTTCAATGAGCAGTTCTTC. Translation gives CASSQGLAGSFNEQFF.

This clonotype was picked up one time. As DNA, the CDR3 is TGTGCCAGCAGTTTCGGGGGATCGGCAGATACGCAGTATTTT. This sequence encodes CASSFGGSADTQYF. The V call is TRBV12-3 or TRBV12-4, the J call TRBJ2-3; TRBD2 is a possible D gene (6 bases). The CDR3 totals 14 residues. The V and J ends lost 3 bases and 4 bases respectively, with 11 bases between them.

This chain joins TRBV4-1 and TRBJ2-2; 8 bases align to TRBD1. Germline CDR1 and CDR2: MGHRA and YSYEKL. This CDR3 contains 15 residues. The junction had 9 bases not matched to a gene; V was cut back by 8 bases and J by 4 bases. The CDR3 protein is CASRDRGFSTGELFF. Here the CDR3 DNA reads TGCGCCAGCCGTGACAGGGGATTTAGCACCGGGGAGCTGTTTTTT.